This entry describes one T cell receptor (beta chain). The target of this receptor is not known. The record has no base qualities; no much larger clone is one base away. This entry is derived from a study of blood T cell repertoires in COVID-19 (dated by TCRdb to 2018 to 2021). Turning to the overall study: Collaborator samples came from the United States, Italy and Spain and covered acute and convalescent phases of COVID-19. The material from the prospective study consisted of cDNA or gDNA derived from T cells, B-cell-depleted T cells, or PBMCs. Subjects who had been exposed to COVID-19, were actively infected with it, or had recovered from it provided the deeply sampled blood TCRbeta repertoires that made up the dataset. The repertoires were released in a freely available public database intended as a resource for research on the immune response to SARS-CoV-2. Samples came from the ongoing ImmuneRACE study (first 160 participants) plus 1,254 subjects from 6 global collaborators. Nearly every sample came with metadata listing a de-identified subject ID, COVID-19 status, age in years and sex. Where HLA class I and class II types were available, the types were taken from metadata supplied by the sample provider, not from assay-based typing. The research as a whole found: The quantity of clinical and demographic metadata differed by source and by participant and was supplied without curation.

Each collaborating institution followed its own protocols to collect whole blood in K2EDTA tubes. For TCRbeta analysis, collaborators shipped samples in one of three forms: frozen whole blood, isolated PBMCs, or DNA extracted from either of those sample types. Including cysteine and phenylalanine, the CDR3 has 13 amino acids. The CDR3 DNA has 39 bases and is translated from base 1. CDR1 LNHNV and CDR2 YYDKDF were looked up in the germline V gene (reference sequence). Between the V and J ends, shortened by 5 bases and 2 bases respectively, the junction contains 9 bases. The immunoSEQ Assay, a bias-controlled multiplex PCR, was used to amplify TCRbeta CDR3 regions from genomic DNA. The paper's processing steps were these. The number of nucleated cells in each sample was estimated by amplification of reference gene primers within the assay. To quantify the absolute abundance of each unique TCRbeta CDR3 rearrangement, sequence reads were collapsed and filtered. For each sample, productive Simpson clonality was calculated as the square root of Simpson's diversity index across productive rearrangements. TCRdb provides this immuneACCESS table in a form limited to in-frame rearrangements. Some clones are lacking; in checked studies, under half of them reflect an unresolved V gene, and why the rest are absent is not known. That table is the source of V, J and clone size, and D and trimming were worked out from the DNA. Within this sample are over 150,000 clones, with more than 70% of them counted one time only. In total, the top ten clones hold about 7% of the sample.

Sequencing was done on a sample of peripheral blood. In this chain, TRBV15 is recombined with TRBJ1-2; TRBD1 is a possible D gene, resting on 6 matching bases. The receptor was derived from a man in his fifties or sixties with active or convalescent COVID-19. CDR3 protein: CATSRTENYGYTF. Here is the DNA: TGTGCCACCAGCCGGACAGAGAACTATGGCTACACCTTC.